These 26 T cell receptor beta chains were sequenced from one sample in a study of human T cells and chemical hapten exposure. Each CDR3 protein is one row after TCRdb ran MiXCR on the RACE reads. The sample has roughly 38,000 distinct CDR3 sequences, more than 8% seen once. The time point here: patch test 3, about 24 weeks after DPC sensitization. Treatment meaning: therapeutic diphenylcyclopropenone sensitization with weekly scalp DPC. Whole blood that had not been fractionated was the source of extracted total RNA. The sequencing used whole blood, collected in connection with sensitization to the hapten diphenylcyclopropenone (DPC). These receptors all stem from a man aged 50 to 60 with alopecia areata. Some clones in this sample may be carry-over from other donors' samples.

This clonotype was picked up a small number of times. The chain joins TRBV28 to TRBJ1-1; D gene uncertain. Trimming took 2 bases from V and 3 from J, leaving 4 bases between them. The CDR3 runs 12 residues. From germline, CDR1 is MDHEN and CDR2 SYDVKM. The DNA for the CDR3 is TGTGCCAGCAGTTTAGTCGACACTGAAGCTTTCTTT. It yields the protein CASSLVDTEAFF.

This clonotype was detected a few times. The chain joins TRBV28 to TRBJ2-7; perhaps TRBD2 as D (6 bases). CDR1 and CDR2 (germline): MDHEN, SYDVKM. The CDR3 extends over 14 amino acids. Trimming pared 4 bases from V and 1 base from J, leaving 11 bases between. The CDR3 region has the DNA TGTGCCAGCAGTTCCCCTAGCGTGTCCTACGAGCAGTACTTC. Translating gives CASSSPSVSYEQYF.

This chain links TRBV7-9 with TRBJ2-3; weak D call: TRBD1 (5 bases). The CDR3 is 12 amino acids. V was trimmed by 5 bases and J by 5 bases, leaving 8 bases between them. From germline, CDR1 is SEHNR and CDR2 FQNEAQ (reference sequence). The CDR3 coding sequence is TGTGCCAGCAGCATCAGGGAAGATACGCAGTATTTT. The encoded protein is CASSIREDTQYF.

The table lists this clonotype with many counts. This chain links TRBV7-9 with TRBJ2-7, with D uncertain. Germline V gene lookup returns CDR1 SEHNR and CDR2 FQNEAQ (reference sequence). V lost 5 bases to trimming and J lost 2 bases, with 13 bases between them. The CDR3 sequence is 14 residues long. CDR3 sequence reads: CASSEGLNAYEQYF. The DNA for the CDR3 is TGTGCCAGCAGCGAAGGGTTAAACGCCTACGAGCAGTACTTC.

There are a few counts of this clonotype. The rearrangement uses TRBV5-8 and TRBJ1-5; D gene ambiguous. Germline V gives CDR1 SGHTS, CDR2 YDEGEE. V was trimmed by 1 base and J by 5 bases, leaving 16 bases between them. The CDR3 is 16 residues long. Here the CDR3 DNA reads TGTGCCAGCAGCTTGCAGGATGGCCCGAGGTATCAGCCCCAGCATTTT. Its protein product is CASSLQDGPRYQPQHF.

The sample holds many counts of this clonotype. The chain carries TRBV6-1 and TRBJ1-1; D is unclear. Germline values: CDR1 MNHNS, CDR2 SASEGT. Between the trimmed V and J ends, which lost 5 bases and 1 base, there was a span of 8 bases. This CDR3 is built from 13 residues. For the CDR3, the DNA is TGTGCCAGCAGTTGGGGTCAGAACACTGAAGCTTTCTTT. Its translation: CASSWGQNTEAFF.

In this sample, this clonotype turned up a few times. This chain links TRBV6-2 or TRBV6-3 with TRBJ1-1; D is perhaps TRBD1 (6 bases). CDR1 and CDR2 (germline): MNHEY, SVGEGT. V lost 4 bases to trimming and J lost 4 bases, with 22 bases between them. The CDR3 is 17 residues long. CDR3 loop: CASSLRQVGTMSTEAFF. In DNA form, the CDR3 reads TGTGCCAGCAGTTTAAGACAGGTGGGGACAATGAGCACTGAAGCTTTCTTT.

The rearrangement joins TRBV4-3 to TRBJ1-2, with D uncertain. Trimming took 1 base from V and 7 from J, leaving 19 bases between them. The length of the CDR3 is 16 residues. The germline V gene encodes CDR1 LGHNA and CDR2 YSLEER. The CDR3 spells CASSQVLATEKPGYTF. CDR3 coding DNA: TGCGCCAGCAGCCAAGTATTGGCCACAGAAAAACCTGGCTACACCTTC.

This clonotype was picked up many times. This chain joins TRBV5-4 and TRBJ2-3; 7 bases line up with TRBD1. Losses at the gene ends were 0 bases for V and 4 bases for J; bases not matched to a gene: 5. In germline, CDR1 is SGHNT, CDR2 YYREEE (reference sequence). The CDR3 runs 15 residues. CDR3 bases: TGTGCCAGCAGCTTGGACAGGGGTTTCGCAGATACGCAGTATTTT. It encodes CASSLDRGFADTQYF.

This clonotype came up a few times. The CDR3, as DNA: TGTGCCAGCAGTCCCACTTTGACTGAAGCTTTCTTT. It translates to CASSPTLTEAFF. This sequence joins TRBV28 and TRBJ1-1; unclear D gene. Germline V CDR1 and CDR2: MDHEN, SYDVKM. This CDR3 is 12 amino acids long. V dropped 5 bases and J dropped 5 bases, with 9 bases sitting between them.

The table lists this clonotype with many counts. V is TRBV6-2 or TRBV6-3 and J is TRBJ1-2, with D maybe TRBD1 (5 bases). The V gene's germline CDR1 is MNHEY and CDR2 SVGEGT. The CDR3 loop spans 13 amino acids. The V and J ends lost 5 bases and 5 bases respectively, with 12 bases between them. CDR3 DNA sequence: TGTGCCAGCAGTCAACAGGAGATATATGGCTACACCTTC. Translated, it gives CASSQQEIYGYTF.

The sample holds many counts of this clonotype. The chain is built from TRBV30 and TRBJ2-7; D is ambiguous. V was shortened by 2 bases and J by 5 bases, with 16 bases between the two germline ends. The CDR3 contains 14 residues. CDR1 GTSNPN and CDR2 SVGIG come from the germline V gene (reference sequence). The CDR3 coding sequence is TGTGCCTGGAGTTTGGGCCCCGAGGCCGACGAGCAGTACTTC. Translated: CAWSLGPEADEQYF.

The chain couples TRBV4-1 to TRBJ2-2; the match to TRBD2 covers 10 bases. The CDR3 has 16 residues. Germline assignment: CDR1 MGHRA and CDR2 YSYEKL. The V gene end was trimmed by 0 bases and the J gene end by 6 bases; junction bases not matched to a gene: 4. The CDR3 reads CASSQEGLAGAGELFF. Written as DNA, the CDR3 is TGCGCCAGCAGCCAAGAGGGCCTAGCGGGAGCCGGGGAGCTGTTTTTT.

This clonotype showed up many times. The V call is TRBV28, the J call TRBJ1-2, with D perhaps matching TRBD1 (6 bases). The germline CDR1 and CDR2 sequences are MDHEN and SYDVKM. This CDR3 is 17 amino acids long. V was cut by 3 bases and J by 5 bases, with 22 bases left in between. The DNA of the CDR3 is TGTGCCAGCAGTTTGTCTGGCTCCCTGCGGACAGTTTATGGCTACACCTTC. It codes for CASSLSGSLRTVYGYTF.

This clonotype was found many times. The chain employs TRBV19 and TRBJ2-5, with TRBD2 as a possible D gene (6 bases). This CDR3 has 15 amino acids. The V end lost 6 bases, the J end lost 1 base, and 15 bases lay between the germline ends. CDR1 and CDR2 from the germline V gene are LNHDA and SQIVND (reference sequence). The CDR3 sequence is CASSPYGGTQETQYF. The DNA of the CDR3 is TGTGCCAGTAGCCCTTATGGCGGGACCCAAGAGACCCAGTACTTC.

In this sample, this clonotype turned up many times. The rearrangement links TRBV7-8 to TRBJ2-1, with D perhaps TRBD2 (5 bases). Germline CDR1 and CDR2: SGHVS and FQNEAQ. The CDR3 spans 15 residues. Trimming left V 4 bases short and J 7 bases short, with 17 bases between. CDR3 sequence: CASSSTDWQRNEQFF. CDR3 in DNA: TGTGCCAGCAGCTCGACGGACTGGCAGAGAAATGAGCAGTTCTTC.

This clonotype has more than one count but fewer than ten. The rearrangement joins TRBV19 to TRBJ2-2; D unresolved. V was cut by 4 bases and J by 2 bases, with 11 bases left in between. Germline V lookup: CDR1 LNHDA, CDR2 SQIVND (reference sequence). CDR3 length equals 15 residues. CDR3 sequence: CASSTLTANTGELFF. The CDR3 nucleotides read TGTGCCAGTAGTACCTTAACAGCAAACACCGGGGAGCTGTTTTTT.

This clonotype has a handful of counts. The chain links TRBV29-1 to TRBJ2-1; tentatively, D is TRBD2 (5 bases). CDR1 is SQVTM and CDR2 is ANQGSEA in the germline V gene. Trimming left V 6 bases short and J 3 bases short, with 15 bases between. The CDR3 covers 14 residues. Here the CDR3 reads CSVATTSGYNEQFF. In DNA, the CDR3 is TGCAGCGTGGCCACAACGAGCGGCTACAATGAGCAGTTCTTC.

This clonotype was detected many times. V is TRBV7-8 and J is TRBJ2-7; TRBD1 agrees at 7 bases. This CDR3 comprises 14 residues. After removal of 6 bases from V and 3 bases from J, the junction contained 8 bases not matched to a gene. Germline loops: CDR1 SGHVS, CDR2 FQNEAQ. CDR3 loop: CASSPTGTVYEQYF. In DNA form, the CDR3 reads TGTGCCAGCAGTCCCACCGGGACAGTCTACGAGCAGTACTTC.

This clonotype has at least ten counts. This chain links TRBV4-3 with TRBJ1-5, with 7 bases lining up with TRBD1. This CDR3 contains 17 residues. The trim removed 0 bases at V and 7 bases at J, leaving 12 bases unmatched. CDR1 LGHNA and CDR2 YSLEER come from the germline V gene. The CDR3 loop is CASSQDGPRQGWQPQHF. In DNA form, the CDR3 reads TGCGCCAGCAGCCAAGATGGGCCCCGACAGGGCTGGCAGCCCCAGCATTTT.

J is TRBJ2-1 and V is TRBV7-8, with D tentatively TRBD1 or TRBD2 (6 bases each). The CDR3 length is 14 residues. V was cut by 5 bases and J by 4 bases, with 12 bases left in between. Per the germline V gene, CDR1 is SGHVS and CDR2 is FQNEAQ. CDR3 loop: CASSLLGGYNEQFF. CDR3 nucleotides: TGTGCCAGCAGCCTCTTAGGGGGGTACAATGAGCAGTTCTTC.

This clonotype was counted ten times or more. This chain connects TRBV28 to TRBJ1-1; tentatively, D is TRBD1 (6 bases). This CDR3 spans 13 amino acids. V dropped 6 bases and J dropped 12 bases, with 20 bases sitting between them. Germline assignment: CDR1 MDHEN and CDR2 SYDVKM. CDR3 loop: CASSPERGSSTFF. CDR3 DNA sequence: TGTGCCAGCAGCCCAGAAAGGGGGTCTTCCACTTTCTTT.

Only a few counts were recorded for this clonotype. The J gene is TRBJ1-1, the V gene TRBV9; possible D gene TRBD1, 6 bases. CDR1 is SGDLS and CDR2 is YYNGEE in the germline V gene. The length of the CDR3 is 14 residues. The V end was cut by 4 bases, the J end by 1 base, with 11 bases between. The CDR3 sequence: CASSFRGANTEAFF. The CDR3 DNA follows: TGTGCCAGCAGCTTTAGGGGGGCGAACACTGAAGCTTTCTTT.

This clonotype was counted a few times. This rearrangement joins TRBV11-2 to TRBJ2-7; 9 bases match TRBD2. V lost 7 bases, J lost 5 bases, and 9 bases stayed unmatched. The CDR3 is 14 residues long. Germline V lookup: CDR1 SGHAT, CDR2 FQNNGV. The CDR3 bases are TGTGCCAGCAACCCAGGTACTAGCGGGCACGAGCAGTACTTC. Translation: CASNPGTSGHEQYF.

This clonotype was found many times. The chain couples TRBV12-3 or TRBV12-4 to TRBJ1-1; D gene ambiguous. The CDR3 runs to 13 residues. Trimming left V 3 bases short and J 1 base short, with 6 bases between. Here the CDR3 DNA reads TGTGCCAGCAGTTTCCGCCCGAACACTGAAGCTTTCTTT. Translated, it gives CASSFRPNTEAFF.

J is TRBJ2-1 and V is TRBV12-3 or TRBV12-4, with D unclear. The CDR3 covers 12 residues. Trimming cost V 6 bases and J 4 bases, with 7 bases left between them. The CDR3 bases are TGTGCCAGCAGGGGGAAGTACAATGAGCAGTTCTTC. Residues: CASRGKYNEQFF.